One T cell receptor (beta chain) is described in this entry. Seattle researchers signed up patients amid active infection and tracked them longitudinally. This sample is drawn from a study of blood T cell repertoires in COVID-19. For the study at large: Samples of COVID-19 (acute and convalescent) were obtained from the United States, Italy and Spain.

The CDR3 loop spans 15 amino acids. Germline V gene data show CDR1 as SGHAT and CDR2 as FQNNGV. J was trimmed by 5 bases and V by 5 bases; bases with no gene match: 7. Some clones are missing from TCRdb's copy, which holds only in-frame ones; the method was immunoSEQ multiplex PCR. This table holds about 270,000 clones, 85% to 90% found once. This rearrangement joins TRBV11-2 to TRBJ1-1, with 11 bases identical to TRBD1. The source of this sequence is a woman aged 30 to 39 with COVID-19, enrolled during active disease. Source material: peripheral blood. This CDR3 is CASSLRDRGRTEAFF. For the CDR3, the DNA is TGTGCCAGCAGCCTCCGGGACAGGGGGAGGACTGAAGCTTTCTTT.